These 20 T cell receptor beta chains originate from one sample sequenced in a study of blood T cell repertoires in COVID-19. Clones were sequenced by immunoSEQ multiplex PCR, and TCRdb holds only the in-frame ones, with some missing. The data contain approximately 670,000 clones, about 90% of them singletons. Sample: peripheral blood. The receptors shown here come from a woman aged 18-29 years with acute or convalescent COVID-19.

The rearrangement links TRBV7-2 to TRBJ1-2; TRBD1 matches at 8 bases. Trimming removed 8 bases from V and 5 bases from J; junction bases left unmatched: 7. Germline V CDR1 and CDR2: SGHTA, FQGNSA. The CDR3 has 13 amino acids. CDR3 loop: CASPTGVGYGYTF. CDR3 sequence (DNA): TGTGCCAGCCCGACAGGGGTGGGATATGGCTACACCTTC. Based on the CDR3 plus reference TRBV7-2 and TRBJ1-2, the full variable domain is GAGVSQSPSNKVTEKGKDVELRCDPISGHTALYWYRQSLGQGLEFLIYFQGNSAPDKSGLPSDRFSAERTGGSVSTLTIQRTQQEDSAVYLCASPTGVGYGYTFGSGTRLTVV.

This chain joins TRBV6-5 and TRBJ2-3; D may be TRBD1 (5 bases). The CDR3 loop spans 15 amino acids. Germline V gene sequence: CDR1 MNHEY, CDR2 SVGAGI. V lost 4 bases and J lost 3, with 14 bases in between. This CDR3 is CASSSQSGKTDTQYF. The CDR3, as DNA: TGTGCCAGCAGTTCCCAGTCAGGGAAAACAGATACGCAGTATTTT.

The chain is built from TRBV11-2 and TRBJ1-2, with 8 bases fitting TRBD1. Trimming cost V 6 bases and J 2 bases; bases outside gene matches: 14. The CDR3 covers 17 residues. CDR1 is SGHAT and CDR2 is FQNNGV in the germline V gene. In DNA form, the CDR3 reads TGTGCCAGCAGACCACTATTCCCCAGACAGGGGAACTATGGCTACACCTTC. Translation gives CASRPLFPRQGNYGYTF.

The chain carries TRBV19 and TRBJ2-1, with a possible D match to TRBD1 (5 bases). The germline gives CDR1 LNHDA, CDR2 SQIVND (reference sequence). The CDR3 runs to 13 residues. Deletions cut 3 bases from V and 5 bases from J, with 8 bases between. The CDR3: CASSMPGHNEQFF. In DNA, the CDR3 is TGTGCCAGTAGTATGCCAGGGCACAATGAGCAGTTCTTC.

This chain uses TRBV7-2 with TRBJ2-7; TRBD2 matches 7 bases. Trimming at V came to 4 bases and at J to 8 bases, leaving 5 bases not matched to a gene. The CDR3 totals 12 residues. Germline CDR1 is SGHTA and CDR2 is FQGNSA. CDR3 protein: CASSSQRGQQYF. The CDR3 DNA follows: TGTGCCAGCAGCTCCCAGCGGGGCCAGCAGTACTTC.

This chain uses TRBV5-5 with TRBJ1-5; 12 bases line up with TRBD1. Germline-derived CDR1 and CDR2 are SGHKS and YYEKEE (reference sequence). V lost 6 bases to trimming and J lost 7 bases; unmatched junction nucleotides: 8. The CDR3 consists of 15 residues. The DNA of the CDR3 is TGTGCCAGCACCACGGGGACAGGGGGCGGACAGCCCCAGCATTTT. Amino acid sequence: CASTTGTGGGQPQHF.

This chain links TRBV11-2 with TRBJ1-1, with TRBD1 matching 10 bases. V lost 3 bases, J lost 0 bases, and 7 bases stayed unmatched. CDR3 length equals 17 residues. From germline, CDR1 is SGHAT and CDR2 FQNNGV. CDR3 in DNA: TGTGCCAGCAGCTTTTGGGACAGGGGTTGGGTGAACACTGAAGCTTTCTTT. It translates to CASSFWDRGWVNTEAFF.

The chain recombines TRBV9 with TRBJ2-1; 13 nucleotides agree with TRBD2. The CDR3 sequence is 19 residues long. After removal of 2 bases from V and 3 bases from J, the junction contained 11 bases not matched to a gene. Germline V CDR1 and CDR2: SGDLS, YYNGEE. Here the CDR3 reads CASSVFGGLAGAFYNEQFF. The DNA for the CDR3 is TGTGCCAGCAGCGTTTTCGGTGGACTAGCGGGGGCGTTCTACAATGAGCAGTTCTTC.

The chain couples TRBV19 to TRBJ1-5; unclear D gene. Trimming cost V 7 bases and J 1 base, with 20 bases left between them. The CDR3 runs to 17 residues. CDR1 and CDR2 from the germline V gene are LNHDA and SQIVND (reference sequence). CDR3 nucleotide sequence: TGTGCCAGTAAAAGTGGGGTCGGAGGCGGGAGCAATCAGCCCCAGCATTTT. Translation gives CASKSGVGGGSNQPQHF.

This clone was observed a single time. The chain couples TRBV6-5 to TRBJ1-6; D perhaps matches TRBD1 (5 bases). This CDR3 has 13 residues. CDR1 is MNHEY and CDR2 is SVGAGI in the germline V gene. The V end was cut by 3 bases, the J end by 10 bases, with 10 bases between. CDR3 region: CASSYDSRSPLHF. CDR3 sequence (DNA): TGTGCCAGCAGTTATGACAGCCGGTCACCCCTCCACTTT.

This sequence joins TRBV24-1 and TRBJ1-4; TRBD1 agrees at 7 bases. The germline CDR1 and CDR2 sequences are KGHDR and SFDVKD. The length of the CDR3 is 14 residues. With 9 bases clipped from V and 4 bases from J, the junction kept 7 bases outside the gene matches. CDR3 residues: CATPTGVLNEKLFF. For the CDR3, the DNA is TGTGCCACCCCTACAGGGGTCCTTAATGAAAAACTGTTTTTT.

The chain is built from TRBV28 and TRBJ2-7; 7 positions match TRBD1. With 4 bases clipped from V and 2 bases from J, the junction kept 11 bases outside the gene matches. CDR3 length: 16 residues. The germline CDR1 and CDR2 sequences are MDHEN and SYDVKM. The CDR3 region is CASSSLLGQPPYEQYF. CDR3 in DNA: TGTGCCAGCAGTTCCCTTTTGGGACAGCCTCCCTACGAGCAGTACTTC.

The chain employs TRBV5-1 and TRBJ2-7, with D maybe TRBD1 (6 bases). V dropped 4 bases and J dropped 4 bases, with 12 bases sitting between them. The germline CDR1 and CDR2 sequences are SGHRS and YFSETQ. The CDR3 sequence is 13 residues long. The CDR3 nucleotides are TGCGCCAGCAGCCAAGGACAGATTTACGAGCAGTACTTC. It is translated as CASSQGQIYEQYF. Full variable domain (rest looked up from reference TRBV5-1 and TRBJ2-7): KAGVTQTPRYLIKTRGQQVTLSCSPISGHRSVSWYQQTPGQGLQFLFEYFSETQRNKGNFPGRFSGRQFSNSRSEMNVSTLELGDSALYLCASSQGQIYEQYFGPGTRLTVT.

This clone came up once. The chain couples TRBV11-2 to TRBJ1-3, with D tentatively TRBD1 (6 bases). The germline V and J ends were trimmed by 0 bases and 4 bases, with 13 bases remaining between them. The CDR3 totals 16 residues. From germline, CDR1 is SGHAT and CDR2 FQNNGV. CDR3 loop: CASSLESAGAGNTIYF. DNA of the CDR3: TGTGCCAGCAGCTTAGAATCAGCAGGGGCCGGAAACACCATATATTTT. Supplemented by reference TRBV11-2 and TRBJ1-3, the full variable domain reads EAGVAQSPRYKIIEKRQSVAFWCNPISGHATLYWYQQILGQGPKLLIQFQNNGVVDDSQLPKDRFSAERLKGVDSTLKIQPAKLEDSAVYLCASSLESAGAGNTIYFGEGSWLTVV.

The rearrangement uses TRBV28 and TRBJ1-4; unclear D gene. This CDR3 has 14 residues. The V end lost 5 bases, the J end lost 6 bases, and 13 bases lay between the germline ends. Per germline, CDR1 MDHEN and CDR2 SYDVKM. CDR3 loop: CASSPAAPYEKLFF. The CDR3 bases are TGTGCCAGCAGTCCGGCGGCACCTTATGAAAAACTGTTTTTT.

The CDR3 reads CASSLGGTLAKNIQYF. CDR3 in DNA: TGTGCCAGCAGCTTGGGGGGGACTTTAGCCAAAAACATTCAGTACTTC. The chain combines TRBV5-8 with TRBJ2-4, with D maybe TRBD2 (6 bases). This CDR3 has 16 amino acids. Germline CDR1 SGHTS, CDR2 YDEGEE. V lost 0 bases and J lost 0, with 10 bases in between.

The chain links TRBV27 to TRBJ2-7; possibly TRBD1 for D (5 bases). The V and J ends lost 6 bases and 3 bases respectively, with 15 bases between them. The CDR3 length is 14 residues. Germline V gene sequence: CDR1 MNHEY, CDR2 SMNVEV (reference sequence). DNA of the CDR3: TGTGCCAGCAGCCATGGGCAGGGTGGCTACGAGCAGTACTTC. Its translation is CASSHGQGGYEQYF.

The V and J genes are TRBV30 and TRBJ2-3; TRBD2 might be the D (6 bases). V lost 3 bases and J lost 4, with 11 bases in between. This CDR3 comprises 13 residues. CDR1 GTSNPN and CDR2 SVGIG come from the germline V gene (reference sequence). The DNA of the CDR3 is TGTGCCTGGAGCCCCCCTAGCGCAGATACGCAGTATTTT. Its translation: CAWSPPSADTQYF. Full variable domain (remainder filled in from reference TRBV30 and TRBJ2-3): SQTIHQWPATLVQPVGSPLSLECTVEGTSNPNLYWYRQAAGRGLQLLFYSVGIGQISSEVPQNLSASRPQDRQFILSSKKLLLSDSGFYLCAWSPPSADTQYFGPGTRLTVL.

V gene TRBV5-5 combines with J gene TRBJ1-2, with D perhaps TRBD1 (6 bases). CDR1 and CDR2 (germline): SGHKS, YYEKEE (reference sequence). CDR3 length: 15 residues. Deletions cut 4 bases from V and 4 bases from J, with 17 bases between. The CDR3 coding sequence is TGTGCCAGCAGCGCCACAGGGTCCGTTAGCTATGGCTACACCTTC. Its translation is CASSATGSVSYGYTF. Variable domain in full (rest from reference TRBV5-5 and TRBJ1-2): DAGVTQSPTHLIKTRGQQVTLRCSPISGHKSVSWYQQVLGQGPQFIFQYYEKEERGRGNFPDRFSARQFPNYSSELNVNALLLGDSALYLCASSATGSVSYGYTFGSGTRLTVV.

The CDR3 DNA follows: TGTGCCAGCAGCCCCGGGACAGGGCCTGGAAACACCATATATTTT. Protein product: CASSPGTGPGNTIYF. The V gene is TRBV7-8, the J gene TRBJ1-3; 9 bases fit TRBD1. The V and J ends lost 5 bases and 2 bases, in that order; junction bases with no gene match: 4. The CDR3 is 15 residues long. Germline V gene sequence: CDR1 SGHVS, CDR2 FQNEAQ.